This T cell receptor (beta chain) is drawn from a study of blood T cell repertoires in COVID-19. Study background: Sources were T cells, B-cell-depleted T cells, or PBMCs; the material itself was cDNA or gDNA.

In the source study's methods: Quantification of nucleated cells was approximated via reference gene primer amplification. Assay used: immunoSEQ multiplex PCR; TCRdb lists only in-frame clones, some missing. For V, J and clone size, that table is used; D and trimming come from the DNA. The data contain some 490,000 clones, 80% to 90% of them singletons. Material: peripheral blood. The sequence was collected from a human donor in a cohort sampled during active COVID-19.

This chain's CDR3 is CASSLSIGGASNGYTF. In DNA, the CDR3 is TGTGCCAGCAGCTTATCAATCGGGGGAGCAAGTAATGGCTACACCTTC. The genes are TRBV7-2 and TRBJ1-2; D might be TRBD1 (5 bases). CDR3 size: 16 residues. The V gene lost 2 bases and the J gene lost 6 bases, with 19 bases spanning the gap. Germline V gives CDR1 SGHTA, CDR2 FQGNSA.